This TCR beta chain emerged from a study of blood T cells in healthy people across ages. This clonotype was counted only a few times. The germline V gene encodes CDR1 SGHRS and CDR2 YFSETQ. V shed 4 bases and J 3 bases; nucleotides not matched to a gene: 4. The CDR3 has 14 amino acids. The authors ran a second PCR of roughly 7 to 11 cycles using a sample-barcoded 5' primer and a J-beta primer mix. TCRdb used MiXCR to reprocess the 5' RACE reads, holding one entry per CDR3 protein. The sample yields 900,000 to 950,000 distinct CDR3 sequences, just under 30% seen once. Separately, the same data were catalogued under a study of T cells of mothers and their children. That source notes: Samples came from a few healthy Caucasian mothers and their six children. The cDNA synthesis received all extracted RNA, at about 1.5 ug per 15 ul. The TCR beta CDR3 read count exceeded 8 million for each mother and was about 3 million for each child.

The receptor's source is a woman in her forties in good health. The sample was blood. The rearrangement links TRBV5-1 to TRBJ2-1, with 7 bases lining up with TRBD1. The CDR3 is CASSEGQLYNEQFF. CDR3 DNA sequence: TGCGCCAGCAGCGAGGGACAGCTCTACAATGAGCAGTTCTTC. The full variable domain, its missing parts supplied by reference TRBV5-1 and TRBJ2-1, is KAGVTQTPRYLIKTRGQQVTLSCSPISGHRSVSWYQQTPGQGLQFLFEYFSETQRNKGNFPGRFSGRQFSNSRSEMNVSTLELGDSALYLCASSEGQLYNEQFFGPGTRLTVL.